The 30 T cell receptor beta chains presented below share a single source sample, sequenced in a study of T cell responses to AZD1222 COVID-19 vaccine. TCRdb keeps only in-frame clones here, not all; method: immunoSEQ multiplex PCR. The sample contains approximately 110,000 clones, around 76% of which appear only once. Here the sequenced sample was peripheral blood, taken on day 0 of AZD1222 vaccination. The source of these receptors is an adult in good health.

The chain uses TRBV2 and TRBJ1-1; no clear D. V lost 1 base and J lost 13, with 10 bases in between. Germline CDR1 and CDR2: SNHLY and FYNNEI. The CDR3 runs 11 residues. In nucleotides, the CDR3 is TGTGCCAGCAGTGAAGTCGGCAATGGTTTCTTT. It codes for CASSEVGNGFF.

CDR3 sequence reads: CASSSSGVGDTQYF. The CDR3 DNA sequence: TGTGCCAGCAGCTCTAGCGGGGTTGGAGATACGCAGTATTTT. V gene TRBV6-5 combines with J gene TRBJ2-3; 9 bases fit TRBD2. Unmatched junction bases numbered 6, after V lost 6 bases and J lost 5 bases. The CDR3 has 14 residues. Germline V gene data show CDR1 as MNHEY and CDR2 as SVGAGI.

The chain is built from TRBV6-5 and TRBJ1-1; 7 nucleotides match TRBD1. Germline V gene data show CDR1 as MNHEY and CDR2 as SVGAGI. This CDR3 region has 13 residues. Unmatched junction bases numbered 0, after V lost 2 bases and J lost 3 bases. CDR3 region: CASSYRGHTEAFF. CDR3 nucleotide sequence: TGTGCCAGCAGTTACAGGGGGCACACTGAAGCTTTCTTT.

The chain combines TRBV6-1 with TRBJ1-6; TRBD1 matches at 10 bases. The ends lost 4 bases at V and 7 bases at J; junction bases unmatched: 7. This CDR3 contains 16 residues. The germline gives CDR1 MNHNS, CDR2 SASEGT. In nucleotides, the CDR3 is TGTGCCAGCAGTGGAAGGGACAGGGGTAGCAATTCACCCCTCCACTTT. It encodes CASSGRDRGSNSPLHF.

The chain has TRBV12-3 or TRBV12-4 and TRBJ2-3; TRBD2 might be the D (5 bases). The ends were cut back, 8 bases at V and 9 bases at J, with 12 bases in the middle. The CDR3 sequence is 11 residues long. The CDR3 reads CASAPRGTQYF. The CDR3 bases are TGTGCCAGCGCCCCCCGCGGGACGCAGTATTTT.

V is TRBV19 and J is TRBJ1-1, with D possibly matching TRBD1 (5 bases). CDR1 and CDR2 from the germline V gene are LNHDA and SQIVND (reference sequence). V was pared by 10 bases and J by 1 base, with 19 bases between. CDR3 length: 15 residues. DNA for the CDR3: TGTGCCACCTACCCTCCTCGGGGGACGAACACTGAAGCTTTCTTT. Its translation: CATYPPRGTNTEAFF.

The chain uses TRBV6-2 or TRBV6-3 and TRBJ2-7; 8 nucleotides match TRBD1. The CDR3 loop spans 15 amino acids. From germline, CDR1 is MNHEY and CDR2 SVGEGT. Germline trimming cut 2 bases from V and 2 bases from J; bases unmatched to any gene: 5. Written as DNA, the CDR3 is TGTGCCAGCAGTTACGAGGGGACAGGTACCTACGAGCAGTACTTC. The encoded protein is CASSYEGTGTYEQYF.

J is TRBJ1-3 and V is TRBV5-5, with 10 bases aligning to TRBD1. Germline-derived CDR1 and CDR2 are SGHKS and YYEKEE (reference sequence). The ends lost 4 bases at V and 0 bases at J; junction bases unmatched: 7. CDR3 length: 17 amino acids. CDR3 DNA sequence: TGTGCCAGCAGCGTTGACAGGGGGCTCCGCTCTGGAAACACCATATATTTT. As protein: CASSVDRGLRSGNTIYF.

This clone turned up a few times. The V call is TRBV21-1, the J call TRBJ2-1; the table's D call of TRBD2 was not tested on the DNA. TRBV21-1 is marked as a pseudogene. The CDR3 consists of 14 residues. DNA of the CDR3: TGTGCCAGCAGCGACCAGGGAGGGGACAATGAGCAGTTCTTC. It encodes CASSDQGGDNEQFF.

V gene TRBV5-4 combines with J gene TRBJ1-3; D is unresolved. The CDR3 length is 14 residues. V lost 3 bases and J lost 0, with 7 bases in between. Germline V gives CDR1 SGHNT, CDR2 YYREEE (reference sequence). In nucleotides, the CDR3 is TGTGCCAGCAGCTCAGTTGACTCTGGAAACACCATATATTTT. It encodes CASSSVDSGNTIYF.

The rearrangement links TRBV18 to TRBJ1-5; D is undetermined. Germline lookup yields CDR1 KGHSH and CDR2 LQKENI. Trimming took 4 bases from V and 5 from J, leaving 9 bases between them. This CDR3 spans 13 amino acids. This chain's CDR3 is CASSRLNDQPQHF. As DNA, the CDR3 is TGTGCCAGCTCACGACTTAATGATCAGCCCCAGCATTTT.

The chain employs TRBV5-6 and TRBJ2-1; D may match TRBD1 or TRBD2 (7 bases each). Germline lookup yields CDR1 SGHDT and CDR2 YYEEEE. V shed 4 bases and J shed 3 bases, with 17 bases lying between them. CDR3 length: 16 residues. CDR3 loop: CASSRTPGGGYNEQFF. CDR3 coding DNA: TGTGCCAGCAGCCGGACCCCAGGGGGGGGCTACAATGAGCAGTTCTTC.

The chain joins TRBV27 to TRBJ2-3; no reliable D call. The CDR3 contains 15 residues. The V gene's germline CDR1 is MNHEY and CDR2 SMNVEV (reference sequence). Trimming took 5 bases from V and 0 from J, leaving 12 bases between them. In nucleotides, the CDR3 is TGTGCCAGCAGTCCCCCCGGCCTAAGCACAGATACGCAGTATTTT. Protein: CASSPPGLSTDTQYF.

The DNA of the CDR3 is TGTGCCAGTAGTATCCAGGCGGGCACCGGGGAGCTGTTTTTT. This translates into CASSIQAGTGELFF. V is TRBV19 and J is TRBJ2-2; D possibly corresponds to TRBD2 (5 bases). This CDR3 spans 14 amino acids. Germline V lookup: CDR1 LNHDA, CDR2 SQIVND (reference sequence). The V and J ends lost 3 bases and 4 bases respectively, with 9 bases between them.

This clone was detected a few times. The genes are TRBV4-1 and TRBJ2-1, with 8 bases that match TRBD2. J lost 7 bases, V lost 3 bases, and 8 bases had no gene match. Germline values: CDR1 MGHRA, CDR2 YSYEKL. This CDR3 is built from 15 residues. CDR3 nucleotides: TGCGCCAGCAGCCATCCCGGGCGGGGGGAGAATGAGCAGTTCTTC. Amino acids: CASSHPGRGENEQFF.

The genes are TRBV13 and TRBJ2-7; the D gene is possibly TRBD1 (6 bases). Trimming removed 1 base from V and 4 bases from J, with 17 bases in between. Germline-derived CDR1 and CDR2 are PRHDT and FYEKMQ (reference sequence). This CDR3 spans 16 amino acids. CDR3 loop: CASSLVPPGVAYEQYF. CDR3 DNA sequence: TGTGCCAGCAGCTTAGTGCCGCCAGGGGTGGCATACGAGCAGTACTTC.

J is TRBJ1-2 and V is TRBV6-1; 9 bases map to TRBD1. The CDR3 has 16 residues. Germline-derived CDR1 and CDR2 are MNHNS and SASEGT. The J segment lost 4 bases and the V segment lost 2 bases, leaving 8 bases of the junction unmatched. CDR3 loop: CASSEKSGTGTYGYTF. DNA of the CDR3: TGTGCCAGCAGTGAAAAATCCGGGACAGGGACCTATGGCTACACCTTC.

The chain combines TRBV29-1 with TRBJ2-1, with D tentatively TRBD1 or TRBD2 (6 bases each). The V and J ends lost 7 bases and 0 bases respectively, with 16 bases between them. The germline gives CDR1 SQVTM, CDR2 ANQGSEA. There are 15 residues in the CDR3. The CDR3 spells CSADRGGGSYNEQFF. Here the CDR3 DNA reads TGCAGCGCTGATAGAGGGGGAGGCTCCTACAATGAGCAGTTCTTC.

The chain employs TRBV15 and TRBJ1-1; TRBD1 is a possible D gene (5 bases). The ends were cut back, 4 bases at V and 6 bases at J, with 12 bases in the middle. The CDR3 spans 13 residues. The germline V gene has CDR1 LNHNV and CDR2 YYDKDF (reference sequence). CDR3 amino acids: CATSKGAQSEAFF. The CDR3 nucleotides are TGTGCCACCAGCAAAGGGGCTCAATCTGAAGCTTTCTTT.

This clone was seen once. CDR3 bases: TGTGCCAGCACCTCCTCAGGGGGCATGAACACTGAAGCTTTCTTT. It encodes CASTSSGGMNTEAFF. The V call is TRBV7-9, the J call TRBJ1-1; 8 bases line up with TRBD1. Germline lookup yields CDR1 SEHNR and CDR2 FQNEAQ (reference sequence). J was trimmed by 0 bases and V by 7 bases; bases with no gene match: 7. The CDR3 contains 15 residues.

This CDR3 is CASSLSGGQPQHF. The CDR3 nucleotides are TGTGCCAGCAGCCTCTCCGGTGGTCAGCCCCAGCATTTT. V is TRBV4-2 and J is TRBJ1-5; D ambiguous. From germline, CDR1 is LGHNA and CDR2 YNFKEQ. Trimming removed 4 bases from V and 6 bases from J, with 10 bases in between. There are 13 residues in the CDR3.

This clone came up once. CDR3 in DNA: TGCGCCAGCAGCCAAGGTGCACAGGGCGTATCCTATAATTCACCCCTCCACTTT. Translation gives CASSQGAQGVSYNSPLHF. The V and J genes are TRBV4-1 and TRBJ1-6; maybe TRBD1 (6 bases). With 1 base removed from V and 1 base from J, the gap between germline ends came to 14 bases. CDR1 MGHRA and CDR2 YSYEKL come from the germline V gene. The CDR3 spans 18 residues.

The chain links TRBV3-1 (or the pseudogene TRBV3-2) to TRBJ1-2; 7 positions agree with TRBD1. The germline gives CDR1 LGHDT, CDR2 YNNKEL (reference sequence). The V segment lost 0 bases and the J segment 3 bases; nucleotides outside the gene matches: 10. This CDR3 is built from 17 residues. The CDR3 DNA follows: TGTGCCAGCAGCCAAGATCCGTTTAGGGGGCTTGACTATGGCTACACCTTC. This gives the protein CASSQDPFRGLDYGYTF.

The chain carries TRBV10-3 and TRBJ1-4, with D uncertain. The CDR3 covers 13 residues. Per germline, CDR1 ENHRY and CDR2 SYGVKD. Trimming took off 4 bases at V and 6 bases at J, with 9 bases between the two ends. CDR3 nucleotide sequence: TGTGCCATCAGTGCCGGGTTTGATGAAAAACTGTTTTTT. Protein sequence: CAISAGFDEKLFF.

As regards this clone: Other DNA sequences in this sample translate to the same CDR3. This rearrangement joins TRBV5-1 to TRBJ1-3; D remains ambiguous. V was trimmed by 5 bases and J by 0 bases, leaving 9 bases between them. Germline CDR1 and CDR2: SGHRS and YFSETQ. The CDR3 is 14 residues long. Here the CDR3 reads CASSPVSSGNTIYF. The DNA of the CDR3 is TGCGCCAGCAGTCCAGTCAGCTCTGGAAACACCATATATTTT. The whole variable domain, filled in from reference TRBV5-1 and TRBJ1-3, reads KAGVTQTPRYLIKTRGQQVTLSCSPISGHRSVSWYQQTPGQGLQFLFEYFSETQRNKGNFPGRFSGRQFSNSRSEMNVSTLELGDSALYLCASSPVSSGNTIYFGEGSWLTVV.

The chain joins TRBV9 to TRBJ1-2, with 7 bases fitting TRBD1. Germline CDR1 reads SGDLS; CDR2 reads YYNGEE. The J segment lost 6 bases and the V segment lost 4 bases, leaving 9 bases of the junction unmatched. The CDR3 consists of 14 residues. CDR3 DNA sequence: TGTGCCAGCAGCTTGAAGACAGGGAGGGATGGCTACACCTTC. The encoded protein is CASSLKTGRDGYTF.

The gene calls are TRBV4-1 and TRBJ1-4; 8 nucleotides match TRBD1. J was trimmed by 0 bases and V by 4 bases; bases with no gene match: 10. This CDR3 contains 18 residues. In germline, CDR1 is MGHRA, CDR2 YSYEKL. The CDR3 region has the DNA TGCGCCAGCAGCCCCCGGACAGGGACTTTCTCAACTAATGAAAAACTGTTTTTT. Encoded protein: CASSPRTGTFSTNEKLFF.

The chain links TRBV5-1 to TRBJ2-7, with 7 nucleotides matching TRBD2. The CDR3 consists of 12 residues. With 5 bases clipped from V and 5 bases from J, the junction kept 4 bases outside the gene matches. Looked up from germline, CDR1 is SGHRS and CDR2 is YFSETQ. For the CDR3, the DNA is TGCGCCAGCAGTACTGCGGGGGACGAGCAGTACTTC. Its translation: CASSTAGDEQYF. Full variable domain (missing parts from reference TRBV5-1 and TRBJ2-7): KAGVTQTPRYLIKTRGQQVTLSCSPISGHRSVSWYQQTPGQGLQFLFEYFSETQRNKGNFPGRFSGRQFSNSRSEMNVSTLELGDSALYLCASSTAGDEQYFGPGTRLTVT.

The V gene is TRBV11-2, the J gene TRBJ2-5, with D unresolved. Germline values: CDR1 SGHAT, CDR2 FQNNGV. V lost 1 base and J 10 bases, leaving 10 bases between the germline ends. There are 12 residues in the CDR3. This CDR3 is CASSLGAGLQYF. The CDR3 DNA reads as TGTGCCAGCAGCTTAGGAGCTGGCCTCCAGTACTTC. The full variable domain, with the rest looked up from reference TRBV11-2 and TRBJ2-5, is EAGVAQSPRYKIIEKRQSVAFWCNPISGHATLYWYQQILGQGPKLLIQFQNNGVVDDSQLPKDRFSAERLKGVDSTLKIQPAKLEDSAVYLCASSLGAGLQYFGPGTRLLVL.

The chain carries TRBV4-2 and TRBJ1-2; D perhaps matches TRBD1 (6 bases). Trimming left V 3 bases short and J 7 bases short, with 15 bases between. Germline lookup yields CDR1 LGHNA and CDR2 YNFKEQ. The CDR3 loop spans 14 amino acids. The CDR3 is CASSQEQGGGGYTF. CDR3 bases: TGTGCCAGCAGCCAGGAACAGGGAGGAGGTGGCTACACCTTC.